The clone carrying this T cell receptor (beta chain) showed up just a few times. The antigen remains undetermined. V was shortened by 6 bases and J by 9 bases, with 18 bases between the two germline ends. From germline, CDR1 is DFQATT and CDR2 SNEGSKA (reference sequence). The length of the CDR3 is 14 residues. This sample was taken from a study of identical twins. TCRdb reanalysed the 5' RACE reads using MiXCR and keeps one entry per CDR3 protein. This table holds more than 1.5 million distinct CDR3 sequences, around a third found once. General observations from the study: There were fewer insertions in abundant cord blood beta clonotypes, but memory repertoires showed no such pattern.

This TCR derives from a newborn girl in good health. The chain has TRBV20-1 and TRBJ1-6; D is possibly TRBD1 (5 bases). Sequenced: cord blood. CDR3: CSAPFGVRGSPLHF. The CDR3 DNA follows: TGCAGTGCCCCATTCGGGGTAAGGGGTTCACCCCTCCACTTT.